The rows below give T cell receptor beta chains drawn from one sample of a study of T cells in Graves' hyperthyroidism and ophthalmopathy. Each CDR3 protein is one row after TCRdb ran MiXCR on the multiplex PCR reads. The sample lists approximately 430,000 distinct CDR3 sequences, 14% to 15% occurring once. The sample taken for sequencing was blood. All receptors come from a man aged 18 to 29 with Graves' ophthalmopathy. CDR3s include the opening cysteine and the closing phenylalanine or tryptophan. The D gene is left open where the match is weak. Clone sizes are given selectively: once, few, many, or a class where the clone is expanded.

d_call	v_call	j_call	clone_size	cdr3_nt	cdr3_aa
-	TRBV19	TRBJ1-4	-	TGTGCCAGTAGTCCACGACAGGCAACTAATGAAAAACTGTTTTTT	CASSPRQATNEKLFF
-	TRBV2	TRBJ1-5	many	TGTGCCAGCGGCCTGGGGCAGCCCCAGCATTTT	CASGLGQPQHF
-	TRBV18	TRBJ1-2	few	TGTGCCAGCTCAATTGACAAGTCGACCGTCTATGGCTACACCTTC	CASSIDKSTVYGYTF
-	TRBV12-3/TRBV12-4	TRBJ2-1	many	TGTGCCAGCAGTTTCATCGGACACAATGAGCAGTTCTTC	CASSFIGHNEQFF
TRBD2	TRBV5-1	TRBJ2-7	-	TGCGCCAGCAGCGGGGGACTAGCGGGATCCCCTTCCTACGAGCAGTACTTC	CASSGGLAGSPSYEQYF
-	TRBV7-9	TRBJ2-7	few	TGTGCCAGCAGTGTCGGAGGTAGCAACTACGAGCAGTACTTC	CASSVGGSNYEQYF
TRBD1	TRBV5-1	TRBJ1-1	many	TGCGCCAGAATGTCGCCGGGACAGGGTAACACTGAAGCTTTCTTT	CARMSPGQGNTEAFF
-	TRBV6-1	TRBJ2-3	many	TGTGCCAGCAGTGCACCAGGGGGGGATACGCAGTATTTT	CASSAPGGDTQYF
-	TRBV5-1	TRBJ2-3	few	TGCGCCAGCAGCTTGGAAAGGGCAGATACGCAGTATTTT	CASSLERADTQYF
-	TRBV19	TRBJ2-7	-	TGTGCCAGTAGTAAAAGGGCCAGCTCCTACGAGCAGTACTTC	CASSKRASSYEQYF
-	TRBV20-1	TRBJ2-5	-	TGCAGTGCTAGATTGAGCGTAGAGACCCAGTACTTC	CSARLSVETQYF
-	TRBV6-2/TRBV6-3	TRBJ1-4	-	TGTGCCAGCAGTTACCTTACAGGGTTGTCAAATGAAAAACTGTTTTTT	CASSYLTGLSNEKLFF
TRBD2	TRBV27	TRBJ2-4	few	TGTGCCAGCAGTCCGCGGACTAGCGGGACAGCCAAAAACATTCAGTACTTC	CASSPRTSGTAKNIQYF
-	TRBV5-6	TRBJ1-3	-	TGTGCCAGCAGTAGGGACACCTTCTCTGGAAACACCATATATTTT	CASSRDTFSGNTIYF
TRBD2	TRBV10-2	TRBJ2-1	-	TGCGCCAGCAGTTTGGGACTAGCGGCAAGCTCCCGAGAGCAGTTCTTC	CASSLGLAASSREQFF
-	TRBV7-9	TRBJ2-7	many	TGTGCCAGCAGCGTCTCGGGACTTGCCTACGAGCAGTACTTC	CASSVSGLAYEQYF
TRBD1	TRBV4-1	TRBJ1-6	few	TGCGCCAGCAGCCAAGCTCCAGGGGGAAATTCACCCCTCCACTTT	CASSQAPGGNSPLHF
-	TRBV6-5	TRBJ2-7	many	TGTGCCAGCAGTTACTCGGGTCATTTGCTCTACGAGCAGTACTTC	CASSYSGHLLYEQYF
-	TRBV5-5	TRBJ1-1	-	TGTGCCAGCAGCTTGGGCCAGGACCTATCGGGAGCTTTCTTT	CASSLGQDLSGAFF
-	TRBV4-1	TRBJ1-5	-	TGCGCCAGCAGCCAAGACAGAGGCAATCAGCCCCAGCATTTT	CASSQDRGNQPQHF